This TCR beta chain is from a study of regulatory T cells in long-lasting Graves disease. Whole-study results and caveats: Patients with persistent Graves' had lower TCR diversity than newly diagnosed patients. It is possible that accuracy was reduced by the small size of the sample.

CDR3-region Arm-PCR and iRepertoire HTBI primers produced the TCR beta libraries. Using its own MiXCR run on the multiplex PCR reads, TCRdb lists one record per CDR3 protein. The sample lists under 500,000 distinct CDR3 sequences, less than 20% occurring once. Germline V gene sequence: CDR1 GTSNPN, CDR2 SVGIG (reference sequence). V lost 3 bases, J lost 4 bases, and 3 bases stayed unmatched. The CDR3 loop spans 15 amino acids. This clonotype was picked up many times. Its antigen is not known. Specified time point: newly diagnosed GD, antithyroid drugs for less than 3 months. The TCR library was made from RNA that had been extracted from PBMCs in TRIzol. The same data also contributed to another study, on T cells in Graves' hyperthyroidism and ophthalmopathy.

The clonotype originates from a woman in her 30s with Graves disease. This chain uses TRBV30 with TRBJ2-5; TRBD2 agrees at 15 bases. The specimen was peripheral blood mononuclear cells (PBMCs), collected at new diagnosis, from a patient treated with antithyroid drugs. In DNA form, the CDR3 reads TGTGCCTGGAGCGAGGGACTAGCGGGAGGAGAGACCCAGTACTTC. Its translation: CAWSEGLAGGETQYF. The variable domain in full, completed from reference TRBV30 and TRBJ2-5, reads SQTIHQWPATLVQPVGSPLSLECTVEGTSNPNLYWYRQAAGRGLQLLFYSVGIGQISSEVPQNLSASRPQDRQFILSSKKLLLSDSGFYLCAWSEGLAGGETQYFGPGTRLLVL.